This T cell receptor (beta chain) was captured in a study of Ad26.COV2.S vaccination and SARS-CoV-2 variants. On the study more broadly: Enrolled in COV1001, the donor was in the Ad26.COV2.S trial arm, which received the vaccine.

Repertoires were generated with immunoSEQ multiplex PCR, while TCRdb's copy carries only in-frame clones and drops some. The sample includes about 350,000 clones, around 89% seen only once; the top ten take approximately 5%. Treatment specified: over 15 received Ad26.COV2.S at low or high dose, single or two shots; about five received placebo; per-sample allocation not given. Material that was analyzed had been drawn on day 63 after the first vaccine or placebo injection. The input for sequencing was peripheral blood, taken in a trial of Ad26.COV2.S vaccine versus placebo. The sequence derives from a person aged 18-60 years who received the Ad26.COV2.S COVID-19 vaccine or a placebo.

In DNA, the CDR3 is TGTGCCTGGAGTGGGGACACTAGCAATCAGCCCCAGCATTTT. It yields the protein CAWSGDTSNQPQHF. The chain couples TRBV30 to TRBJ1-5; perhaps TRBD1 as D (6 bases). The V gene lost 1 base and the J gene lost 0 bases, with 7 bases spanning the gap. The CDR3 totals 14 residues. Germline V lookup: CDR1 GTSNPN, CDR2 SVGIG (reference sequence).